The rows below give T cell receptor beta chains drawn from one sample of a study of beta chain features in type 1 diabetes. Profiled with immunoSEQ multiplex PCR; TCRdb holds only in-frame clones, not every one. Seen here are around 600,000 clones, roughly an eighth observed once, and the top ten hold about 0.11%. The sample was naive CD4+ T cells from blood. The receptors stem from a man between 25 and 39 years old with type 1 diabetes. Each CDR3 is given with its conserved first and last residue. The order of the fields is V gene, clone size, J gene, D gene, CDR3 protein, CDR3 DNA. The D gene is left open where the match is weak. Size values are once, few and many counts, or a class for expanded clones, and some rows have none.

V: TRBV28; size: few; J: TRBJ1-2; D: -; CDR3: CASSFRHGNDYGYTF; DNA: TGTGCCAGCAGTTTCCGACATGGGAATGACTATGGCTACACCTTC
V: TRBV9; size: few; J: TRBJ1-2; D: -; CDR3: CASSVATGDPRGYGYTF; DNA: TGTGCCAGCAGCGTAGCTACGGGGGACCCCCGGGGCTATGGCTACACCTTC
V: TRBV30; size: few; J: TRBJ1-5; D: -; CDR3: CAWSVQTGRYQPQHF; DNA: TGTGCCTGGAGTGTACAAACAGGGAGGTACCAGCCCCAGCATTTT
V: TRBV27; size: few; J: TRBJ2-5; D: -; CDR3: CASRFSETQYF; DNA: TGTGCCAGCAGATTCAGTGAGACCCAGTACTTC
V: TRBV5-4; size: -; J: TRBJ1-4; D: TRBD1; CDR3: CASSLASGQTHEKLFF; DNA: TGTGCCAGCAGCTTGGCCTCGGGACAGACGCATGAAAAACTGTTTTTT
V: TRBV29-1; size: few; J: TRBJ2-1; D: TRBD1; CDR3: CSVFGQGTYNEQFF; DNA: TGCAGCGTTTTCGGACAGGGCACCTACAATGAGCAGTTCTTC
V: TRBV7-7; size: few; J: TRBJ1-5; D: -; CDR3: CASSLDLNQPQHF; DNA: TGTGCCAGCAGCTTAGATCTCAATCAGCCCCAGCATTTT
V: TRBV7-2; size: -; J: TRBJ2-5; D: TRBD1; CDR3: CASSPKTGGWETQYF; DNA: TGTGCCAGCAGCCCGAAGACAGGGGGCTGGGAGACCCAGTACTTC
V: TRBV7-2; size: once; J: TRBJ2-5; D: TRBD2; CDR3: CASSPHGSGGAYQETQYF; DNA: TGTGCCAGCAGCCCACATGGTAGCGGGGGGGCTTACCAAGAGACCCAGTACTTC
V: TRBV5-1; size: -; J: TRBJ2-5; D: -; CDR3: CASSLPGPEETQYF; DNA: TGCGCCAGCAGCCTCCCGGGGCCGGAGGAGACCCAGTACTTC
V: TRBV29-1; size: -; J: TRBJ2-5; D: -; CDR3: CSVGDSQETQYF; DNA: TGCAGCGTTGGGGATAGTCAAGAGACCCAGTACTTC
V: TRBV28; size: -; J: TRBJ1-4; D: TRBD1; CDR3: CASSLGRGREKLFF; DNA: TGTGCCAGCAGTTTAGGCAGGGGGCGTGAAAAACTGTTTTTT
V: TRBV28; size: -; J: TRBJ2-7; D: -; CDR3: CASTPTGPYEQYF; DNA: TGTGCCAGCACTCCTACGGGACCCTACGAGCAGTACTTC
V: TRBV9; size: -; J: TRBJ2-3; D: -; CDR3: CASSVGLRPGPDTQYF; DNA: TGTGCCAGCAGCGTAGGATTGAGGCCGGGCCCAGATACGCAGTATTTT
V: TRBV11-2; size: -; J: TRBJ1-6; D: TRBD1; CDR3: CASSLGTGALEGPLHF; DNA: TGTGCCAGCAGCTTAGGAACAGGGGCCCTTGAGGGGCCCCTCCACTTT
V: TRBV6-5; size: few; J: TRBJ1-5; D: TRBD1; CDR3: CASSLTGGSNQPQHF; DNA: TGTGCCAGCAGCTTGACAGGGGGAAGCAATCAGCCCCAGCATTTT
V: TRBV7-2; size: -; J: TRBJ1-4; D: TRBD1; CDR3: CASSPRSGGDEKLFF; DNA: TGTGCCAGCAGCCCTCGATCAGGGGGCGATGAAAAACTGTTTTTT
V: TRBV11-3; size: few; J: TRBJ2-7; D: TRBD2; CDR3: CASTTGNSGGYYEQYF; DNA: TGTGCCAGCACCACGGGAAATAGCGGGGGTTACTACGAGCAGTACTTC
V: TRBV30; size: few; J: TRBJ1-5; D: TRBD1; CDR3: CAWDTGQGNQPQHF; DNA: TGTGCCTGGGACACGGGACAGGGCAATCAGCCCCAGCATTTT
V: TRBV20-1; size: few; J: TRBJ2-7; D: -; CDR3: CSASSYEQYF; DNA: TGCAGTGCTTCAAGCTACGAGCAGTACTTC
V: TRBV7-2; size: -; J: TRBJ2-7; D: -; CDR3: CASSDSTTSYEQYF; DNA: TGTGCCAGCAGCGACAGTACTACCTCCTACGAGCAGTACTTC
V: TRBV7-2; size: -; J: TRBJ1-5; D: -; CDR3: CASSLVGDRLQPQHF; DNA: TGTGCCAGCAGCTTAGTCGGTGACAGGTTACAGCCCCAGCATTTT